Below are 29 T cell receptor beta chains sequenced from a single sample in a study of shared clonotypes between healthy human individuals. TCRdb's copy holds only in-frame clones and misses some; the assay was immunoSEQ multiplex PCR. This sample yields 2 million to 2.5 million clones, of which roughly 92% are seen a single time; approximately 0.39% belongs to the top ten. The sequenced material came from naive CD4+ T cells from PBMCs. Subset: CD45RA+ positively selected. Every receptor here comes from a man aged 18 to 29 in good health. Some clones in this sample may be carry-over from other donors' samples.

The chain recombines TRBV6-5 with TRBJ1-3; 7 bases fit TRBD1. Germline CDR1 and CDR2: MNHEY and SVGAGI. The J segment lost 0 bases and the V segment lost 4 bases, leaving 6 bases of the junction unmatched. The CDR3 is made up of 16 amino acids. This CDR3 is CASSSTGIDSGNTIYF. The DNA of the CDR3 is TGTGCCAGCAGTTCGACAGGGATTGACTCTGGAAACACCATATATTTT.

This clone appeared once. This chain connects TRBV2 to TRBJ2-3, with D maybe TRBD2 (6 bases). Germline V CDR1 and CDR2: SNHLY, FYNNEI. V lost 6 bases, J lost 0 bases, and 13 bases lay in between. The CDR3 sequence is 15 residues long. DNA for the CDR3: TGTGCCAGCAGCGTAGGGACTTTCAGCACAGATACGCAGTATTTT. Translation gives CASSVGTFSTDTQYF.

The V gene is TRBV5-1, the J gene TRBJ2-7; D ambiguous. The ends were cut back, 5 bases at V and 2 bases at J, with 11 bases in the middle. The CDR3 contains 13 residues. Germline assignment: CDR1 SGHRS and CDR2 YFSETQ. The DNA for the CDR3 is TGCGCCAGCAGGGGCGATCCTCCCTACGAGCAGTACTTC. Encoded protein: CASRGDPPYEQYF.

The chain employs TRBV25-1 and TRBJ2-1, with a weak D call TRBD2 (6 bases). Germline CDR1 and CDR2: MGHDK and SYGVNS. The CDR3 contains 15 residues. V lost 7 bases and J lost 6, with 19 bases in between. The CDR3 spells CASTPAGGKGNEQFF. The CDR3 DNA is TGTGCCAGCACCCCGGCGGGCGGGAAGGGCAATGAGCAGTTCTTC. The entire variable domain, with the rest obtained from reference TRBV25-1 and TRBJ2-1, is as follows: EADIYQTPRYLVIGTGKKITLECSQTMGHDKMYWYQQDPGMELHLIHYSYGVNSTEKGDLSSESTVSRIRTEHFPLTLESARPSHTSQYLCASTPAGGKGNEQFFGPGTRLTVL.

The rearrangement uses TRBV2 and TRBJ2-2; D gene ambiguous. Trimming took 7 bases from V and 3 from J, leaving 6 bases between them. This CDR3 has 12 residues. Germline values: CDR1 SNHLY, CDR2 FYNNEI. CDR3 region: CASKMYTGELFF. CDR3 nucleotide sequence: TGTGCCAGCAAAATGTACACCGGGGAGCTGTTTTTT.

The CDR3 DNA is TGCGCCAGCAGCTTCAGGGAGGCGGTGAATGAGCAGTTCTTC. Protein product: CASSFREAVNEQFF. V and J are TRBV5-1 and TRBJ2-1; D might be TRBD2 (6 bases). V lost 2 bases to trimming and J lost 7 bases, with 13 bases between them. This CDR3 is 14 amino acids long. The germline CDR1 and CDR2 sequences are SGHRS and YFSETQ.

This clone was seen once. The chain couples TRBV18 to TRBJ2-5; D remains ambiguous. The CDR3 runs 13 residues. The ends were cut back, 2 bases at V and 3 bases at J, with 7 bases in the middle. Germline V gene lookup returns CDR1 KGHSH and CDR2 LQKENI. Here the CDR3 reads CASSPVQEETQYF. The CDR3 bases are TGTGCCAGCTCACCAGTGCAGGAAGAGACCCAGTACTTC.

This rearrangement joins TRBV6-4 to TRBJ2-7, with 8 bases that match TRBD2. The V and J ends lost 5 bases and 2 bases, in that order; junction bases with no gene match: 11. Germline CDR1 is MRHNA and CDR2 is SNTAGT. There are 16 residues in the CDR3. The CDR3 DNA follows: TGTGCCAGCAGTCCCCGTCGGCGGGAGGAAGCCTACGAGCAGTACTTC. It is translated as CASSPRRREEAYEQYF.

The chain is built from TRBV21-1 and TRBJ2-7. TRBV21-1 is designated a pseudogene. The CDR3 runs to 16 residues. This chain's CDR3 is CASSKSGLPHSHEQYF. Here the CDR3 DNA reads TGTGCCAGCAGCAAATCGGGGCTACCCCATTCCCACGAGCAGTACTTC.

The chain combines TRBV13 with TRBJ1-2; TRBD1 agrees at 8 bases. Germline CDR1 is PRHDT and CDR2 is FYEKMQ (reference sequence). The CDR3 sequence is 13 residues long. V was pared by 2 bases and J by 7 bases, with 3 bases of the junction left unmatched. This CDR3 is CASSLQGAGGYTF. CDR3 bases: TGTGCCAGCAGCTTACAGGGGGCAGGTGGCTACACCTTC.

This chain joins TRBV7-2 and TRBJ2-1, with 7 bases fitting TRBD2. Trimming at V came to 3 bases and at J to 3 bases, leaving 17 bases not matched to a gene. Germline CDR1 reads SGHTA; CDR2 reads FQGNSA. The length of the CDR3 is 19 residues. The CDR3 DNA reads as TGTGCCAGCAGCTTTAGCTACTCCGTGGCGGGAGCCCTCTACAATGAGCAGTTCTTC. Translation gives CASSFSYSVAGALYNEQFF.

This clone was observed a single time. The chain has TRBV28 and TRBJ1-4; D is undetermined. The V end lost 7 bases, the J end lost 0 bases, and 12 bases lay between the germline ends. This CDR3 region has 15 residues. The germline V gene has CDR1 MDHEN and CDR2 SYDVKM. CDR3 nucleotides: TGTGCCAGCAAACGAGTTAATCCAACTAATGAAAAACTGTTTTTT. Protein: CASKRVNPTNEKLFF.

The DNA of the CDR3 is TGTGCCAGCAGCTCGTCCGGGACTCCGTCCTACGAGCAGTACTTC. It encodes CASSSSGTPSYEQYF. The chain employs TRBV11-1 and TRBJ2-7, with a tentative D call TRBD2 (6 bases). V was pared by 4 bases and J by 1 base, with 14 bases between. The germline gives CDR1 SGHAT, CDR2 FQDESV (reference sequence). The CDR3 covers 15 residues.

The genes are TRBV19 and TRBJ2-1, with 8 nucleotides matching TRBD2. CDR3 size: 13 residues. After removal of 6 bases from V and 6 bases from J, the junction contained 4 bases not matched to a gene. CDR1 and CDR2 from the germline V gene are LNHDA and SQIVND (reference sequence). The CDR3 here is CASRPAGANEQFF. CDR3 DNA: TGTGCCAGTAGGCCAGCGGGGGCCAATGAGCAGTTCTTC.

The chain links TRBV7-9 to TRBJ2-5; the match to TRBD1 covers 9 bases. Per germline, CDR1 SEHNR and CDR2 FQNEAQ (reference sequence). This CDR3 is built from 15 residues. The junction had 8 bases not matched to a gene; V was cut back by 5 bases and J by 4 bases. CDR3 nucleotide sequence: TGTGCCAGCAGCACATGGACAGGGGTGTTAGAGACCCAGTACTTC. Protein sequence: CASSTWTGVLETQYF.

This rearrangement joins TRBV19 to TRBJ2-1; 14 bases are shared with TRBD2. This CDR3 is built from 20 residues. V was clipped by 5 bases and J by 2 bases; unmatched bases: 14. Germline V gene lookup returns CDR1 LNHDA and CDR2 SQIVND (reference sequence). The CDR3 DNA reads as TGTGCCAGTAGTCTCGGACCCGGGACTAGCGGGAGTCGCGCCTACAATGAGCAGTTCTTC. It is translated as CASSLGPGTSGSRAYNEQFF.

This CDR3 is CASSLAQGTSTDTQYF. The CDR3 DNA reads TGTGCCAGCAGCTTGGCCCAGGGGACTAGCACAGATACGCAGTATTTT. The J gene is TRBJ2-3, the V gene TRBV5-4, with D possibly being TRBD1 or TRBD2 (6 bases each). CDR1 is SGHNT and CDR2 is YYREEE in the germline V gene (reference sequence). Trimming removed 0 bases at V and 0 bases at J, with 11 bases between. The CDR3 has 16 amino acids.

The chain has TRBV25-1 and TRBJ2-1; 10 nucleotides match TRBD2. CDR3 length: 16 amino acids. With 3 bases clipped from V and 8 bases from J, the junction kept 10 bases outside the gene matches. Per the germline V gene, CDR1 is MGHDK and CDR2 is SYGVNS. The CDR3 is CASSDSGAGGPYEQFF. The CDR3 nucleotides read TGTGCCAGCAGTGATTCAGGAGCGGGAGGGCCCTATGAGCAGTTCTTC.

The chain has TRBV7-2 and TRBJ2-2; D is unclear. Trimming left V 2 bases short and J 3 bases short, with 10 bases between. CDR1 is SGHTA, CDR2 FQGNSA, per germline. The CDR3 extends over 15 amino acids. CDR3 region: CASSLNGDYTGELFF. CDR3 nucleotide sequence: TGTGCCAGCAGCTTAAACGGTGACTACACCGGGGAGCTGTTTTTT.

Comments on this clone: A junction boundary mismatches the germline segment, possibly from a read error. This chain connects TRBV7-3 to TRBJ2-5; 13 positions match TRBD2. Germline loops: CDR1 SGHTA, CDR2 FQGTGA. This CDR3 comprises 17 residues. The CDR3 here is CASSLRRTSGRRETQYF. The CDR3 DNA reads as TGCGCCAGCAGCTTAAGAAGGACTAGCGGGAGACGAGAGACCCAGTACTTC. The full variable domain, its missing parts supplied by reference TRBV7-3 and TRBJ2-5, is GAGVSQTPSNKVTEKGKYVELRCDPISGHTALYWYRQSLGQGPEFLIYFQGTGAADDSGLPNDRFFAVRPEGSVSTLKIQRTERGDSAVYLCASSLRRTSGRRETQYFGPGTRLLVL.

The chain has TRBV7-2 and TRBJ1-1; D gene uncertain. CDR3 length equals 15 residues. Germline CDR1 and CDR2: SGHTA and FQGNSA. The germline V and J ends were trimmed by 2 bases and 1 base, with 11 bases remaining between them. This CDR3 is CASSLLGRENTEAFF. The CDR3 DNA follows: TGTGCCAGCAGCTTACTCGGGAGGGAGAACACTGAAGCTTTCTTT.

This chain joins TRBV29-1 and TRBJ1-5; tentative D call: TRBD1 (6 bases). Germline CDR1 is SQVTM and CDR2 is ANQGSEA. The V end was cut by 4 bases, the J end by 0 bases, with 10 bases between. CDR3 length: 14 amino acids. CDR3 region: CSVAGDNSNQPQHF. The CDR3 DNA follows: TGCAGCGTTGCAGGGGACAATAGCAATCAGCCCCAGCATTTT.

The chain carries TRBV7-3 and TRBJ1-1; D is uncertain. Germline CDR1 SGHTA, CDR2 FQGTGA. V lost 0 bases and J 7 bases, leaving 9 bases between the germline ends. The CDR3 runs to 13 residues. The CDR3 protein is CASSLTLMGEAFF. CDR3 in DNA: TGTGCCAGCAGCTTAACGTTGATGGGTGAAGCTTTCTTT.

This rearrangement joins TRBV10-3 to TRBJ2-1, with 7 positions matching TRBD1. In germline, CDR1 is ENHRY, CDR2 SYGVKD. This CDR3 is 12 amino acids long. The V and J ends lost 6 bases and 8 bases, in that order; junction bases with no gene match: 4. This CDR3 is CAIRTGKHEQFF. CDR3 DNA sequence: TGTGCCATCAGGACAGGGAAGCATGAGCAGTTCTTC.

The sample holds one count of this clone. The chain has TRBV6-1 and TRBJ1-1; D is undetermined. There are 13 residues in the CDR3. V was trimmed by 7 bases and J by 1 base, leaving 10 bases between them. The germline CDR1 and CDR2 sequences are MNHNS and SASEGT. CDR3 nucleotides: TGTGCCAGCATACGGAGTTCGAACACTGAAGCTTTCTTT. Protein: CASIRSSNTEAFF.

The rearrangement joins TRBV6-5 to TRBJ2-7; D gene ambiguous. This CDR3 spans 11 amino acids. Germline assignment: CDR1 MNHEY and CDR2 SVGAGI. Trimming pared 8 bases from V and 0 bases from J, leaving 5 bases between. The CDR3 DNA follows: TGTGCCAGCCGAGGCTCCTACGAGCAGTACTTC. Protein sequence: CASRGSYEQYF.

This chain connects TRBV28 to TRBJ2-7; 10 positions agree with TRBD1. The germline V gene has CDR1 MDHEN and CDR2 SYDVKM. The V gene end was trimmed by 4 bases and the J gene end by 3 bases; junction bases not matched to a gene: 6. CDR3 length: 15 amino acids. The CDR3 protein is CASSSPGQGYYEQYF. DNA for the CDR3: TGTGCCAGCAGTTCGCCGGGACAGGGGTACTACGAGCAGTACTTC.

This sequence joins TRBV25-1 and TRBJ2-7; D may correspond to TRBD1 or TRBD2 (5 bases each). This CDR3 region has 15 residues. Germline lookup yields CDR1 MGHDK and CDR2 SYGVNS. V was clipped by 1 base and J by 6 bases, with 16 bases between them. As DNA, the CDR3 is TGTGCCAGCAGTGAATCCCCCCCACGGGGCGGCGAGCAGTACTTC. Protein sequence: CASSESPPRGGEQYF.

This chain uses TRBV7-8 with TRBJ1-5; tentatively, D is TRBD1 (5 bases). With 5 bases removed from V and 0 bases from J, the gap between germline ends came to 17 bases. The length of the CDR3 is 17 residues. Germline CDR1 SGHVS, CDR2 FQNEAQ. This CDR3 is CASSQGVSRNSNQPQHF. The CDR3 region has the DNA TGTGCCAGCAGCCAAGGGGTATCAAGGAATAGCAATCAGCCCCAGCATTTT.